This T cell receptor (beta chain) was observed in a study of blood T cell repertoires in COVID-19. Looking at the study overall: COVID-19 samples, acute and convalescent, were from the United States, Italy and Spain. Sources were T cells, B-cell-depleted T cells, or PBMCs; the material itself was cDNA or gDNA.

In the original workflow: Amplified reference gene primers provided the basis for estimating nucleated cell counts. Assay: immunoSEQ multiplex PCR; the TCRdb copy retains only in-frame clones and omits some. The V and J calls and clone size come from that table; D and trimming were worked out from the DNA. This sample carries about 81,000 clones, roughly four fifths of them seen once, and the ten largest clones take roughly 13%. This CDR3 region has 13 residues. Germline V lookup: CDR1 SGHRS, CDR2 YFSETQ. V gave up 5 bases and J gave up 0 bases, with 5 bases separating them. This clone was observed once.

Input material: peripheral blood. The chain recombines TRBV5-1 with TRBJ2-2; D unresolved. This TCR was recovered from a human donor in a cohort sampled during active COVID-19. Written as DNA, the CDR3 is TGCGCCAGCAGATATACGAACACCGGGGAGCTGTTTTTT. Protein product: CASRYTNTGELFF.